This TCR beta chain was captured in a study of cytomegalovirus exposure and HLA in healthy donors. Assay: immunoSEQ multiplex PCR; the TCRdb copy retains only in-frame clones and omits some. The sample holds about 150,000 clones, less than 95% seen once. V dropped 5 bases and J dropped 4 bases, with 12 bases sitting between them. Germline loops: CDR1 SGDLS, CDR2 YYNGEE. This CDR3 comprises 14 residues. On this clone: As yet, its antigen is unknown.

Overall study findings and caveats: Associated with cytomegalovirus, according to the listing, were 150 to 200 TCR beta chains.

Separate from the 666-subject first cohort, the roughly 120-subject validation cohort was the one that the donors belonged to. This chain connects TRBV9 to TRBJ1-4, with D perhaps TRBD1 (5 bases). The material sequenced was PBMCs. This clonotype was obtained from a man between 18 and 35 years old in good health and CMV-seropositive. In DNA, the CDR3 is TGTGCCAGCAGTCAGGGTTTTCATAATGAAAAACTGTTTTTT. This sequence encodes CASSQGFHNEKLFF.